This T cell receptor (beta chain) was recovered during a study of shared T cell receptors in the human thymus. Germline V gene sequence: CDR1 LGHNT, CDR2 FRNRAP. V was pared by 7 bases and J by 2 bases, with 17 bases of the junction left unmatched. CDR3 length: 20 residues. Clones were sequenced by immunoSEQ multiplex PCR, and TCRdb holds only the in-frame ones, with some missing. In the table there are 450,000 to 650,000 clones, around 78% of which are singletons. These data also featured in a second study, about human thymus T cells. This second study says: Thymic and blood repertoires appeared to display a bias in their usage of V and J genes.

Sequencing was performed on thymocytes. The sequence was obtained from a boy less than two years old with a congenital heart defect. The rearrangement joins TRBV12-5 to TRBJ2-1, with 13 nucleotides matching TRBD2. The CDR3 DNA follows: TGTGCTAGTGAACATTCCGGGACTAGCGGGAAGACGGGGACCTACAATGAGCAGTTCTTC. This translates into CASEHSGTSGKTGTYNEQFF.